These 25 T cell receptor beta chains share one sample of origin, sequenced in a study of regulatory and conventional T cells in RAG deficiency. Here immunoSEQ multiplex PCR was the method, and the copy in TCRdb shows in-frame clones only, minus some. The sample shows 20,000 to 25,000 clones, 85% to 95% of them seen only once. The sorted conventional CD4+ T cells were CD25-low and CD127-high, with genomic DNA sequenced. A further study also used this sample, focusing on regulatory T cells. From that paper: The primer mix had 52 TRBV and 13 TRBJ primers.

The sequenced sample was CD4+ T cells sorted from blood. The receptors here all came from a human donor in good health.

CDR3 residues: CASSLDRATEAFF. CDR3 DNA: TGTGCCAGCAGCTTGGATAGGGCCACTGAAGCTTTCTTT. The V gene is TRBV5-6, the J gene TRBJ1-1; D remains ambiguous. Trimming shortened V by 0 bases and J by 4 bases, and 7 bases separated the two germline ends. There are 13 residues in the CDR3. Germline V gives CDR1 SGHDT, CDR2 YYEEEE.

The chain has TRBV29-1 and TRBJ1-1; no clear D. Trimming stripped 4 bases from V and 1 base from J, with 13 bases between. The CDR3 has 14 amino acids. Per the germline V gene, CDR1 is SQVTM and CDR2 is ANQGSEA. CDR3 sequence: CSVAPPRSNTEAFF. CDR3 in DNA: TGCAGCGTTGCCCCCCCCCGATCGAACACTGAAGCTTTCTTT.

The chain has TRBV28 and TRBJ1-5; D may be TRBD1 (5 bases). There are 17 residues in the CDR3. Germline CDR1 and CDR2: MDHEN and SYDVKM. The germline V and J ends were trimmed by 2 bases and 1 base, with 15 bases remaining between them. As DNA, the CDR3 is TGTGCCAGCAGTTTAGGGGTCGACAGAGTGAGCAATCAGCCCCAGCATTTT. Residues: CASSLGVDRVSNQPQHF.

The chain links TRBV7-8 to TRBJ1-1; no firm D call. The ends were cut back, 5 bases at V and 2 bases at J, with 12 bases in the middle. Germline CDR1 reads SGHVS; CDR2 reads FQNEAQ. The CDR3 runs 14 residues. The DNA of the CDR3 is TGTGCCAGCAGCCTCCTTACACAAAACACTGAAGCTTTCTTT. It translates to CASSLLTQNTEAFF.

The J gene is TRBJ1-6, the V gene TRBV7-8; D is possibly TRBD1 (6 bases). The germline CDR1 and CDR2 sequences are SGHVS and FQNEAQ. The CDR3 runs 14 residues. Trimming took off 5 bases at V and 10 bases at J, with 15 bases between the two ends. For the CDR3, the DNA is TGTGCCAGCAGCCTCGGACAGTCCGGGTCACCCCTCCACTTT. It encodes CASSLGQSGSPLHF.

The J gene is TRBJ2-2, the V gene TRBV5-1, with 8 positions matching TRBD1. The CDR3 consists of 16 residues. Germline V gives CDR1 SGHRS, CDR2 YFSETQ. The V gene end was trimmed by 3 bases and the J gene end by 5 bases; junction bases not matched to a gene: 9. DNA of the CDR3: TGCGCCAGCAGCTCCCCGGGACAGGTCAGTACCGGGGAGCTGTTTTTT. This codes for CASSSPGQVSTGELFF.

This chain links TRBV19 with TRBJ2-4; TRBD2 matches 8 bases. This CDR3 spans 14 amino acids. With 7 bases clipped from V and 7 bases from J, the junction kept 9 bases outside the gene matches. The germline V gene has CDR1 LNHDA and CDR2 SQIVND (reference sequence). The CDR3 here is CASNPTGGRNIQYF. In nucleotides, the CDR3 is TGTGCCAGTAACCCTACGGGGGGGCGGAACATTCAGTACTTC.

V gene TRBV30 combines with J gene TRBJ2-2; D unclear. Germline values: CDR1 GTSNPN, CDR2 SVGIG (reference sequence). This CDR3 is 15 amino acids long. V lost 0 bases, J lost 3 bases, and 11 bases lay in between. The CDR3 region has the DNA TGTGCCTGGAGTGTAGCGAACAAATACACCGGGGAGCTGTTTTTT. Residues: CAWSVANKYTGELFF.

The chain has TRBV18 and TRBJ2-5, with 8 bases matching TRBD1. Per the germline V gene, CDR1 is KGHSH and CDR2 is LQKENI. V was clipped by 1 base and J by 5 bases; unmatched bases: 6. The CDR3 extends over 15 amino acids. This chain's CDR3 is CASSPRTGNRETQYF. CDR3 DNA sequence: TGTGCCAGCTCACCACGGACAGGGAATAGGGAGACCCAGTACTTC.

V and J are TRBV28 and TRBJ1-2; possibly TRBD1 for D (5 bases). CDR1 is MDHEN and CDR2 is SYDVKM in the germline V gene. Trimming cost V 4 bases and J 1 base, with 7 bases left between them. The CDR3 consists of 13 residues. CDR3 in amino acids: CASSSDINYGYTF. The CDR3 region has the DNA TGTGCCAGCAGTTCGGACATTAACTATGGCTACACCTTC.

Written as DNA, the CDR3 is TGTGCCAGCAGTTCCCAGGGGGCGAATACGCAGTATTTT. Its translation: CASSSQGANTQYF. This chain links TRBV28 with TRBJ2-3, with 8 bases matching TRBD1. The CDR3 loop spans 13 amino acids. V shed 4 bases, J shed 7 bases, and the junction held 4 bases outside the gene matches. Germline CDR1 MDHEN, CDR2 SYDVKM.

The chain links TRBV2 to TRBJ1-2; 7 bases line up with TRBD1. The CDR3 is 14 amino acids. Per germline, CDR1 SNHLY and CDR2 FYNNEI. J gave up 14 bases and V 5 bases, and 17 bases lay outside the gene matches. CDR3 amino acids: CASSPTRVGQTGTF. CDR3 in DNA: TGTGCCAGCAGTCCCACCCGGGTGGGACAGACGGGGACCTTC.

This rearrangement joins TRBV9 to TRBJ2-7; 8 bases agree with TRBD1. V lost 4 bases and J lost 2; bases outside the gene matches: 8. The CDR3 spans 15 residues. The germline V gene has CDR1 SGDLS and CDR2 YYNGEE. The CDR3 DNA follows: TGTGCCAGCAGCCCCCGACAGGGGACTCCCTACGAGCAGTACTTC. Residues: CASSPRQGTPYEQYF.

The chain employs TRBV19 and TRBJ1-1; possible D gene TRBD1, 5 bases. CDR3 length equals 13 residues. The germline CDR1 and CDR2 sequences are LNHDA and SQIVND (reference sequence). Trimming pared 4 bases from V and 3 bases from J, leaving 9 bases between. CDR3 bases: TGTGCCAGTAGTACCAGACAGCACACTGAAGCTTTCTTT. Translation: CASSTRQHTEAFF.

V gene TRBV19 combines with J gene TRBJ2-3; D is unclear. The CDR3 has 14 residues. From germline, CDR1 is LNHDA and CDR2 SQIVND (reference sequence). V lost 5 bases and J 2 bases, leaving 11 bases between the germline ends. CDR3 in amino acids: CASSGRLHTDTQYF. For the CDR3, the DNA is TGTGCCAGTAGTGGGCGACTTCACACAGATACGCAGTATTTT.

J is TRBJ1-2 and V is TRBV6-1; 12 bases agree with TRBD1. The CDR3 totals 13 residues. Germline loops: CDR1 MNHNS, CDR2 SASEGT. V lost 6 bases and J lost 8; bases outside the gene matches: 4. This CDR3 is CASRGQGAGGYTF. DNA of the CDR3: TGTGCCAGCAGGGGACAGGGGGCTGGCGGCTACACCTTC.

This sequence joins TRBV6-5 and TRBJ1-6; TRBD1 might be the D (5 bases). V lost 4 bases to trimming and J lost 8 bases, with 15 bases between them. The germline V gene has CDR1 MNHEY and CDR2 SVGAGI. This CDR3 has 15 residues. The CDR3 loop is CASSWGTSADSPLHF. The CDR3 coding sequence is TGTGCCAGCAGTTGGGGGACTAGCGCGGATTCACCCCTCCACTTT.

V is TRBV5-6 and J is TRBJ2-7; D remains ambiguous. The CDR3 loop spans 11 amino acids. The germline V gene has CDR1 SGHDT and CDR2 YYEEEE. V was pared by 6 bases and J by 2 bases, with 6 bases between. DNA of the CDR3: TGTGCCAGCAATCATACCTACGAGCAGTACTTC. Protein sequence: CASNHTYEQYF.

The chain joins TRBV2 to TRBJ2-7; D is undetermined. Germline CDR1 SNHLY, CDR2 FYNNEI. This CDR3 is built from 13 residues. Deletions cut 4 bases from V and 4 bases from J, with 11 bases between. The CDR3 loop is CASSVESEYEQYF. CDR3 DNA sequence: TGTGCCAGCAGTGTAGAATCAGAGTACGAGCAGTACTTC.

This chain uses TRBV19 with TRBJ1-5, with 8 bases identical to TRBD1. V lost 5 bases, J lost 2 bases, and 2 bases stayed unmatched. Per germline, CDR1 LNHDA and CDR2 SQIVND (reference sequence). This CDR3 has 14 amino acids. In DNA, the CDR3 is TGTGCCAGTAGTGGACAGGGCGGCAATCAGCCCCAGCATTTT. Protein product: CASSGQGGNQPQHF.

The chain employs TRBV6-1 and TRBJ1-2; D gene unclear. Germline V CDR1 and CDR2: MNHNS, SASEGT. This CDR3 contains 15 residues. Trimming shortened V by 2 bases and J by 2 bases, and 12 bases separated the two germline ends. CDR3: CASSESGPMNYGYTF. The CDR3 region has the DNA TGTGCCAGCAGTGAAAGCGGACCGATGAACTATGGCTACACCTTC.

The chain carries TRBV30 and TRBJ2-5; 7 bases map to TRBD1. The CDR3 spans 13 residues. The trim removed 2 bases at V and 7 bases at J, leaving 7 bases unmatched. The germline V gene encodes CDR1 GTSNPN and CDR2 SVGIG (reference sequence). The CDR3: CAWSRQGYGTQYF. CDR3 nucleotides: TGTGCCTGGAGTAGACAGGGATATGGGACCCAGTACTTC.

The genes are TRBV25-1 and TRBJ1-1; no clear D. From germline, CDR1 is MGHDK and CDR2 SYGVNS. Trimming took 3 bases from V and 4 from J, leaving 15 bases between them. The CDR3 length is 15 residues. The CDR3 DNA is TGTGCCAGCAGTGACCCCGGAATGGGGTTCACTGAAGCTTTCTTT. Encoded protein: CASSDPGMGFTEAFF.

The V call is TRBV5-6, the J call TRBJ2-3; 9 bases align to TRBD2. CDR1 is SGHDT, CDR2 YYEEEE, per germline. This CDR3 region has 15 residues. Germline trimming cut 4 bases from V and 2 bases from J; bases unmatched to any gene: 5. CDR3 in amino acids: CASSRTSANTDTQYF. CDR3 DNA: TGTGCCAGCAGCAGGACTAGCGCCAACACAGATACGCAGTATTTT.

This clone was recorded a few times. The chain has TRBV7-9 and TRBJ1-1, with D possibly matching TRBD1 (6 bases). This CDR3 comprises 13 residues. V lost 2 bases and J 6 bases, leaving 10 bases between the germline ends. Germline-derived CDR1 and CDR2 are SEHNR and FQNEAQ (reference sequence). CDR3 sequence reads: CASSLSGGPEAFF. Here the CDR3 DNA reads TGTGCCAGCAGCTTAAGTGGGGGGCCTGAAGCTTTCTTT.